Each of the 30 T cell receptor beta chains below was sequenced from the same sample in a study of blood T cell repertoires in COVID-19. Profiling relied on immunoSEQ multiplex PCR, and the TCRdb table lists in-frame clones only, not all of them. The sample contains approximately 240,000 clones, about 79% of which appear only once. The sample comprised PBMCs or T cells enriched from blood (not recorded which). The source is a woman aged 40-49 years with acute COVID-19.

The gene calls are TRBV14 and TRBJ2-7; maybe TRBD2 (5 bases). This CDR3 spans 13 amino acids. Germline lookup yields CDR1 SGHDN and CDR2 FVKESK. V lost 1 base and J lost 3, with 7 bases in between. The CDR3 coding sequence is TGTGCCAGCAGCCAAGGGACTCACTACGAGCAGTACTTC. Translation: CASSQGTHYEQYF.

The rearrangement joins TRBV28 to TRBJ1-5, with 9 bases matching TRBD1. This CDR3 comprises 17 residues. Per germline, CDR1 MDHEN and CDR2 SYDVKM. The ends lost 6 bases at V and 1 base at J; junction bases unmatched: 10. The CDR3 spells CASRPGQGITSNQPQHF. The CDR3 DNA sequence: TGTGCCAGCAGGCCGGGACAGGGAATTACGAGCAATCAGCCCCAGCATTTT.

This chain joins TRBV20-1 and TRBJ1-2; D unresolved. The CDR3 has 13 amino acids. With 3 bases removed from V and 0 bases from J, the gap between germline ends came to 8 bases. CDR1 DFQATT and CDR2 SNEGSKA come from the germline V gene (reference sequence). The CDR3 region is CSASLETNYGYTF. The CDR3 region has the DNA TGCAGTGCTAGTCTTGAGACTAACTATGGCTACACCTTC.

The chain combines TRBV12-2 with TRBJ1-1; the table's D call of TRBD1 was not tested on the DNA. TRBV12-2 is recorded as a pseudogene. The CDR3 totals 16 residues. CDR3 coding DNA: TGTGCAAGTCGCCCACCGGGACAGGGGGCGGGAACTGAAGCTTTCTTT. The encoded protein is CASRPPGQGAGTEAFF.

This chain uses TRBV4-3 with TRBJ2-1; 9 bases line up with TRBD1. The ends lost 5 bases at V and 2 bases at J; junction bases unmatched: 7. The CDR3 has 16 residues. Germline lookup yields CDR1 LGHNA and CDR2 YSLEER. The CDR3 DNA is TGCGCCAGCAGCTACGGGACAGGGAAGACCTACAATGAGCAGTTCTTC. Its translation: CASSYGTGKTYNEQFF.

The rearrangement uses TRBV2 and TRBJ2-5, with TRBD1 as a possible D gene (6 bases). The ends were cut back, 4 bases at V and 1 base at J, with 13 bases in the middle. CDR3 length: 15 residues. Germline CDR1 is SNHLY and CDR2 is FYNNEI. The CDR3 here is CASSAGTNFQETQYF. The CDR3 bases are TGTGCCAGCAGTGCCGGGACAAATTTCCAAGAGACCCAGTACTTC.

The CDR3 spells CASSLVGGGSYNEQFF. The CDR3 bases are TGTGCCAGCAGCTTGGTCGGCGGGGGCTCCTACAATGAGCAGTTCTTC. The chain has TRBV5-6 and TRBJ2-1; 7 bases fit TRBD2. The CDR3 covers 16 residues. Germline CDR1 SGHDT, CDR2 YYEEEE. V lost 0 bases and J lost 0; bases outside the gene matches: 3.

V usage is TRBV20-1 and J usage is TRBJ2-5; possibly TRBD1 for D (5 bases). Germline lookup yields CDR1 DFQATT and CDR2 SNEGSKA (reference sequence). The CDR3 consists of 11 residues. V dropped 5 bases and J dropped 2 bases, with 6 bases sitting between them. The DNA for the CDR3 is TGCAGTGCTCGACAGCAAGAGACCCAGTACTTC. Protein product: CSARQQETQYF.

The V call is TRBV30, the J call TRBJ2-7, with 8 bases that match TRBD2. V shed 3 bases, J shed 2 bases, and the junction held 3 bases outside the gene matches. The CDR3 has 13 residues. Per the germline V gene, CDR1 is GTSNPN and CDR2 is SVGIG (reference sequence). The CDR3 spells CAWSPGGPYEQYF. The CDR3 coding sequence is TGTGCCTGGAGCCCGGGGGGGCCCTACGAGCAGTACTTC.

The sample holds one count of this clone. The V and J genes are TRBV7-9 and TRBJ2-4; 9 nucleotides match TRBD1. The germline V gene has CDR1 SEHNR and CDR2 FQNEAQ (reference sequence). The CDR3 spans 15 residues. V gave up 5 bases and J gave up 7 bases; unmatched junction bases: 9. The CDR3 region is CASSTLRDRVNIQYF. CDR3 sequence (DNA): TGTGCCAGCAGCACCCTCCGGGACAGGGTCAACATTCAGTACTTC.

The genes are TRBV11-1 and TRBJ2-7; D not resolved. Germline assignment: CDR1 SGHAT and CDR2 FQDESV (reference sequence). This CDR3 contains 11 residues. The CDR3 region is CVRRDPYEQYF. In DNA, the CDR3 is TGTGTCCGGAGAGACCCCTACGAGCAGTACTTC. Together with reference TRBV11-1 and TRBJ2-7, the CDR3 gives the full variable domain: EAEVAQSPRYKITEKSQAVAFWCDPISGHATLYWYRQILGQGPELLVQFQDESVVDDSQLPKDRFSAERLKGVDSTLKIQPAELGDSAMYLCVRRDPYEQYFGPGTRLTVT.

This chain links TRBV3-1 (or the pseudogene TRBV3-2) with TRBJ2-1, with 12 bases that match TRBD1. In germline, CDR1 is LGHDT, CDR2 YNNKEL (reference sequence). The CDR3 covers 18 residues. The trim removed 6 bases at V and 5 bases at J, leaving 14 bases unmatched. The CDR3 loop reads CASRASGTGGAFDNEQFF. The CDR3, as DNA: TGTGCCAGCAGGGCGTCCGGGACAGGGGGCGCGTTTGACAATGAGCAGTTCTTC.

The V gene is TRBV5-5, the J gene TRBJ1-1, with D maybe TRBD1 (5 bases). Germline V gene sequence: CDR1 SGHKS, CDR2 YYEKEE (reference sequence). This CDR3 spans 15 amino acids. V was shortened by 0 bases and J by 5 bases, with 14 bases between the two germline ends. Here the CDR3 DNA reads TGTGCCAGCAGCTTGGATTACGGGAGGGGAACTGAAGCTTTCTTT. It translates to CASSLDYGRGTEAFF.

V is TRBV7-2 and J is TRBJ1-5, with D possibly TRBD1 on 6 matching bases. Germline V gene sequence: CDR1 SGHTA, CDR2 FQGNSA. The CDR3 has 15 residues. Trimming shortened V by 5 bases and J by 1 base, and 12 bases separated the two germline ends. The CDR3 region has the DNA TGTGCCAGCAGCCCGGGGGGGCCGAGCAATCAGCCCCAGCATTTT. The encoded protein is CASSPGGPSNQPQHF.

The rearrangement links TRBV9 to TRBJ2-1; the match to TRBD2 covers 9 bases. This CDR3 is built from 15 residues. Losses at the gene ends were 0 bases for V and 7 bases for J; bases not matched to a gene: 5. Germline CDR1 SGDLS, CDR2 YYNGEE. CDR3: CASSVAASGANEQFF. DNA for the CDR3: TGTGCCAGCAGCGTAGCGGCTAGCGGGGCGAATGAGCAGTTCTTC.

The chain joins TRBV18 to TRBJ1-3; no reliable D call. Germline CDR1 and CDR2: KGHSH and LQKENI. Trimming shortened V by 3 bases and J by 1 base, and 13 bases separated the two germline ends. The CDR3 length is 16 residues. DNA for the CDR3: TGTGCCAGCTCACCGGGCCCGTTTAGATCTGGAAACACCATATATTTT. Translation: CASSPGPFRSGNTIYF. Full variable domain (rest looked up from reference TRBV18 and TRBJ1-3): NAGVMQNPRHLVRRRGQEARLRCSPMKGHSHVYWYRQLPEEGLKFMVYLQKENIIDESGMPKERFSAEFPKEGPSILRIQQVVRGDSAAYFCASSPGPFRSGNTIYFGEGSWLTVV.

The chain links TRBV19 to TRBJ1-5; no firm D call. The germline CDR1 and CDR2 sequences are LNHDA and SQIVND (reference sequence). This CDR3 contains 14 residues. V shed 5 bases and J shed 0 bases, with 8 bases lying between them. The CDR3 is CASSSRPSNQPQHF. CDR3 coding DNA: TGTGCCAGTAGTTCGCGTCCTAGCAATCAGCCCCAGCATTTT.

V gene TRBV5-4 combines with J gene TRBJ2-1, with 14 positions matching TRBD2. The CDR3 runs to 16 residues. V lost 3 bases, J lost 9 bases, and 8 bases stayed unmatched. Looked up from germline, CDR1 is SGHNT and CDR2 is YYREEE (reference sequence). The CDR3 region is CASSSEGTSGRIEQFF. The CDR3 bases are TGTGCCAGCAGCTCCGAGGGGACTAGCGGGAGAATTGAGCAGTTCTTC.

This chain connects TRBV29-1 to TRBJ2-3; 11 bases match TRBD2. Germline lookup yields CDR1 SQVTM and CDR2 ANQGSEA. V shed 5 bases, J shed 4 bases, and the junction held 14 bases outside the gene matches. The CDR3 is 17 residues long. The CDR3 DNA follows: TGCAGCGTTTTGTTAGCGGGAGGGCCGTCGGTCGCAGATACGCAGTATTTT. Its protein is CSVLLAGGPSVADTQYF.

The V and J genes are TRBV7-3 and TRBJ1-1; a weak D match, TRBD1 (6 bases). Germline lookup yields CDR1 SGHTA and CDR2 FQGTGA. The V and J ends lost 5 bases and 5 bases respectively, with 12 bases between them. This CDR3 comprises 13 residues. DNA for the CDR3: TGTGCCAGCAGCAAAATAAGGGGGACTGAAGCTTTCTTT. Translation gives CASSKIRGTEAFF.

For this clone: The junction shows a germline mismatch at one end, possibly a read error. V usage is TRBV7-8 and J usage is TRBJ2-3; 7 positions match TRBD2. Germline-derived CDR1 and CDR2 are SGHVS and FQNEAQ. This CDR3 spans 14 amino acids. CDR3: CVSSLATSPDTQYF. The DNA for the CDR3 is TGTGTCAGCAGCTTAGCGACTAGCCCAGATACGCAGTATTTT.

V usage is TRBV6-5 and J usage is TRBJ1-5; D ambiguous. V was pared by 6 bases and J by 9 bases, with 12 bases between. CDR1 is MNHEY, CDR2 SVGAGI, per germline. CDR3 length: 12 residues. The chain's CDR3 is CASSDGSGPQHF. The CDR3 nucleotides are TGTGCCAGCAGCGACGGATCAGGGCCCCAGCATTTT.

The chain uses TRBV5-8 and TRBJ2-6; 8 nucleotides match TRBD1. This CDR3 spans 17 amino acids. Germline values: CDR1 SGHTS, CDR2 YDEGEE. J gave up 0 bases and V 1 base, and 3 bases lay outside the gene matches. CDR3 residues: CASSLPGGDSGANVLTF. The CDR3 DNA sequence: TGTGCCAGCAGCTTGCCAGGGGGCGACTCTGGGGCCAACGTCCTGACTTTC.

This chain links TRBV12-3 or TRBV12-4 with TRBJ2-2; D ambiguous. The ends were cut back, 5 bases at V and 2 bases at J, with 3 bases in the middle. This CDR3 has 12 amino acids. As DNA, the CDR3 is TGTGCCAGCAGTCTAAACACCGGGGAGCTGTTTTTT. It yields the protein CASSLNTGELFF.

This clone has a single count. The chain carries TRBV9 and TRBJ2-7, with TRBD2 as a possible D gene (6 bases). Trimming removed 3 bases from V and 3 bases from J, with 16 bases in between. This CDR3 is 15 amino acids long. The germline V gene encodes CDR1 SGDLS and CDR2 YYNGEE. The CDR3: CASSASAGGSYEQYF. The CDR3 region has the DNA TGTGCCAGCAGCGCTAGCGCCGGCGGCAGCTACGAGCAGTACTTC.

The gene calls are TRBV12-3 or TRBV12-4 and TRBJ1-2; D uncertain. V was clipped by 8 bases and J by 4 bases, with 11 bases between them. The CDR3 has 12 amino acids. The CDR3: CASGRRLYGYTF. The CDR3 DNA follows: TGTGCCAGCGGTAGGAGGCTCTATGGCTACACCTTC.

The CDR3 DNA follows: TGCGCCAGCAGCTTAGGCCTAGCGGGGGCCCAAGAGACCCAGTACTTC. Protein sequence: CASSLGLAGAQETQYF. This chain uses TRBV5-1 with TRBJ2-5; TRBD2 matches at 10 bases. This CDR3 comprises 16 residues. The germline gives CDR1 SGHRS, CDR2 YFSETQ. Trimming cost V 2 bases and J 1 base; bases outside gene matches: 5.

The chain combines TRBV24-1 with TRBJ1-5; TRBD1 might be the D (6 bases). CDR3 length equals 13 residues. V lost 6 bases to trimming and J lost 7 bases, with 12 bases between them. Germline V gene sequence: CDR1 KGHDR, CDR2 SFDVKD. In nucleotides, the CDR3 is TGTGCCACCAGTCTCACAGGGAACCAGCCCCAGCATTTT. It specifies CATSLTGNQPQHF.

Only one count was recorded for this clone. The chain links TRBV18 to TRBJ1-1; D possibly corresponds to TRBD1 (5 bases). The ends were cut back, 0 bases at V and 0 bases at J, with 14 bases in the middle. The germline CDR1 and CDR2 sequences are KGHSH and LQKENI. This CDR3 contains 17 residues. The CDR3 bases are TGTGCCAGCTCACCACCGAGTAGGGGCAGGATGAACACTGAAGCTTTCTTT. Encoded protein: CASSPPSRGRMNTEAFF.

This clone was picked up a small number of times. V is TRBV18 and J is TRBJ2-2, with a possible D match to TRBD1 (5 bases). Germline V lookup: CDR1 KGHSH, CDR2 LQKENI. The CDR3 has 15 residues. Trimming pared 1 base from V and 3 bases from J, leaving 9 bases between. As DNA, the CDR3 is TGTGCCAGCTCACCACTCAGGGATGACACCGGGGAGCTGTTTTTT. Residues: CASSPLRDDTGELFF.